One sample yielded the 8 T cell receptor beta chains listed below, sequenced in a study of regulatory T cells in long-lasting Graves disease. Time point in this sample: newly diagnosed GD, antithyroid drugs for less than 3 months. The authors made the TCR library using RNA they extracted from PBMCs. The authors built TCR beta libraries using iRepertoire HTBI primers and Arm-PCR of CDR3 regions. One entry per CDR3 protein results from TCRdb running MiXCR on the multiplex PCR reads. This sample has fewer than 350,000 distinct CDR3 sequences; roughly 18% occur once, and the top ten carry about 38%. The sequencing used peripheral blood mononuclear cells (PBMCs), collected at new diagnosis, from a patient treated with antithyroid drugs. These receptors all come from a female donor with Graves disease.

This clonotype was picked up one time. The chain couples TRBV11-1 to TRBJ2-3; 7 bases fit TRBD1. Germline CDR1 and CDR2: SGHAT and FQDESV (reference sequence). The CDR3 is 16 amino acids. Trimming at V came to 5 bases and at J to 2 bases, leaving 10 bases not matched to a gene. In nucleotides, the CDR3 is TGTGCCAGCAGCACCCAAGGACAGGCCAACACAGATACGCAGTATTTT. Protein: CASSTQGQANTDTQYF.

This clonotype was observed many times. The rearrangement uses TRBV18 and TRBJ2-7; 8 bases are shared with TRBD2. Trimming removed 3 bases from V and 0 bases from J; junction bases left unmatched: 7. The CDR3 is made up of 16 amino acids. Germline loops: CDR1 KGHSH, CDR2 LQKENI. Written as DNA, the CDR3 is TGTGCCAGCTCACCTAACGGGGGACTAGACTCCTACGAGCAGTACTTC. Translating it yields CASSPNGGLDSYEQYF.

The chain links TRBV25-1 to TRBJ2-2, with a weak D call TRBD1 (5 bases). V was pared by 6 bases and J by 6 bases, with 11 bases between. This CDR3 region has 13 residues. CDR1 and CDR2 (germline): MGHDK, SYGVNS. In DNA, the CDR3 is TGTGCCAGCAGCGACAGTCTCGCCGGGGAGCTGTTTTTT. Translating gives CASSDSLAGELFF.

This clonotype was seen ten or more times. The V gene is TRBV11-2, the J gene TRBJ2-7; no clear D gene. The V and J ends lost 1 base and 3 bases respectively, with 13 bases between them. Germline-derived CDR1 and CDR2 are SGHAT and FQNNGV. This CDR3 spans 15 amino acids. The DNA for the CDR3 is TGTGCCAGCAGCTTAGTTAAAGTCAGTATCTACGAGCAGTACTTC. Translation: CASSLVKVSIYEQYF.

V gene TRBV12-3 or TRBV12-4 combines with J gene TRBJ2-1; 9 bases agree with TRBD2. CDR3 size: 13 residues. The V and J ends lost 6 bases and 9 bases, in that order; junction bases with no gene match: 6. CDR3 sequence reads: CASRGGLAVEQFF. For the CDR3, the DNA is TGTGCCAGCAGGGGGGGACTAGCTGTTGAGCAGTTCTTC.

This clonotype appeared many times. CDR3 DNA: TGTGCCAGCAGCTTATCTCAGTTCACAGATACGCAGTATTTT. This gives the protein CASSLSQFTDTQYF. The V and J genes are TRBV11-2 and TRBJ2-3; D is unclear. This CDR3 comprises 14 residues. The germline V and J ends were trimmed by 2 bases and 2 bases, with 8 bases remaining between them. Germline CDR1 reads SGHAT; CDR2 reads FQNNGV.

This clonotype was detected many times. The CDR3 DNA is TGTGCCAGCAGGAGGGAGTATGAGCAGTTCTTC. Its protein product is CASRREYEQFF. The chain has TRBV12-3 or TRBV12-4 and TRBJ2-1; possible D gene TRBD2, 5 bases. The CDR3 runs to 11 residues. V lost 6 bases to trimming and J lost 8 bases, with 8 bases between them.

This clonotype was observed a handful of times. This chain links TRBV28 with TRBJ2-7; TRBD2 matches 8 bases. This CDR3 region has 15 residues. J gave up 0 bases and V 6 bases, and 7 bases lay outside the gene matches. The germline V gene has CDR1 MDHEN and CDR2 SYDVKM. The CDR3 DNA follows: TGTGCCAGCAGACCTACTAGCGGAGTCTCCTACGAGCAGTACTTC. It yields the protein CASRPTSGVSYEQYF. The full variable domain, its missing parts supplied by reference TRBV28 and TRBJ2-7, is DVKVTQSSRYLVKRTGEKVFLECVQDMDHENMFWYRQDPGLGLRLIYFSYDVKMKEKGDIPEGYSVSREKKERFSLILESASTNQTSMYLCASRPTSGVSYEQYFGPGTRLTVT.